Shown below are 26 T cell receptor beta chains from a single sample sequenced in a study of beta chain features in type 1 diabetes. Since all of the isolated RNA was reverse transcribed, expressed TCRB transcripts were what got sequenced. Sequencing was performed with immunoSEQ multiplex PCR; in TCRdb, only in-frame clones are kept and a portion is missing. The data hold 400,000 to 550,000 clones, with approximately 10% observed a single time. The sequenced sample consisted of naive CD4+ T cells from blood. These receptors were taken from a woman aged 18-30 years in good health.

The V gene is TRBV29-1, the J gene TRBJ2-3; 8 nucleotides match TRBD1. Germline V lookup: CDR1 SQVTM, CDR2 ANQGSEA. The junction had 10 bases not matched to a gene; V was cut back by 5 bases and J by 0 bases. This CDR3 contains 16 residues. The CDR3 is CSVFGTGDPSTDTQYF. The CDR3 DNA reads TGCAGCGTTTTCGGGACAGGAGACCCTAGCACAGATACGCAGTATTTT.

The table lists this clone with a few counts. The chain couples TRBV29-1 to TRBJ2-5; D might be TRBD1 (6 bases). Germline CDR1 and CDR2: SQVTM and ANQGSEA. The CDR3 runs 14 residues. V shed 3 bases and J shed 4 bases, with 15 bases lying between them. The CDR3 spells CSVDQQGSGETQYF. CDR3 DNA: TGCAGCGTTGATCAACAGGGAAGTGGAGAGACCCAGTACTTC.

CDR3: CASRRGTATNEKLFF. CDR3 nucleotide sequence: TGTGCCAGCAGAAGGGGGACAGCAACTAATGAAAAACTGTTTTTT. This chain uses TRBV5-4 with TRBJ1-4, with 7 bases matching TRBD1. This CDR3 comprises 15 residues. The junction had 4 bases not matched to a gene; V was cut back by 5 bases and J by 0 bases. CDR1 SGHNT and CDR2 YYREEE come from the germline V gene (reference sequence). Combining the CDR3 with reference TRBV5-4 and TRBJ1-4 gives the whole variable domain ETGVTQSPTHLIKTRGQQVTLRCSSQSGHNTVSWYQQALGQGPQFIFQYYREEENGRGNFPPRFSGLQFPNYSSELNVNALELDDSALYLCASRRGTATNEKLFFGSGTQLSVL.

The chain has TRBV29-1 and TRBJ2-6, with D perhaps assigned TRBD1 or TRBD2 (6 bases each). The CDR3 extends over 15 amino acids. Germline V gene data show CDR1 as SQVTM and CDR2 as ANQGSEA. V was cut by 4 bases and J by 4 bases, with 14 bases left in between. CDR3 sequence (DNA): TGCAGCGTTGCGTCGGGGGCGCGAGGGGCCAACGTCCTGACTTTC. It codes for CSVASGARGANVLTF.

V and J are TRBV4-3 and TRBJ2-3, with no clear D. Germline CDR1 LGHNA, CDR2 YSLEER. Trimming removed 0 bases from V and 4 bases from J, with 5 bases in between. The CDR3 has 13 amino acids. The DNA of the CDR3 is TGCGCCAGCAGCCAAGACGCCCCAGATACGCAGTATTTT. Its protein is CASSQDAPDTQYF.

This clone has a handful of counts. The J gene is TRBJ2-5, the V gene TRBV29-1; 11 bases match TRBD2. Germline V lookup: CDR1 SQVTM, CDR2 ANQGSEA. The CDR3 is 15 amino acids. Trimming at V came to 3 bases and at J to 5 bases, leaving 8 bases not matched to a gene. Here the CDR3 reads CSVEFLAGGWETQYF. The CDR3 nucleotides are TGCAGCGTTGAGTTTCTAGCGGGAGGATGGGAGACCCAGTACTTC.

This clone was observed a handful of times. The genes are TRBV13 and TRBJ2-7; a weak D match, TRBD1 (6 bases). Germline CDR1 and CDR2: PRHDT and FYEKMQ (reference sequence). The CDR3 covers 15 residues. The germline V and J ends were trimmed by 5 bases and 0 bases, with 14 bases remaining between them. The CDR3 region is CASSATWDNSYEQYV. The DNA of the CDR3 is TGTGCCAGCAGCGCCACGTGGGACAACTCCTACGAGCAGTACGTC.

The sample holds a few counts of this clone. The genes are TRBV7-6 and TRBJ2-1; 8 nucleotides align to TRBD1. The CDR3 runs 12 residues. Germline trimming cut 1 base from V and 16 bases from J; bases unmatched to any gene: 6. The V gene's germline CDR1 is SGHVS and CDR2 FNYEAQ. The CDR3 coding sequence is TGTGCCAGCAGCTTAGGCCCGACAGGGGTATTCTTC. This sequence encodes CASSLGPTGVFF. Full variable domain (missing parts from reference TRBV7-6 and TRBJ2-1): GAGVSQSPRYKVTKRGQDVALRCDPISGHVSLYWYRQALGQGPEFLTYFNYEAQQDKSGLPNDRFSAERPEGSISTLTIQRTEQRDSAMYRCASSLGPTGVFFGPGTRLTVL.

This clone turned up a few times. The gene calls are TRBV30 and TRBJ2-3; the match to TRBD1 covers 8 bases. Per germline, CDR1 GTSNPN and CDR2 SVGIG (reference sequence). There are 14 residues in the CDR3. J lost 1 base, V lost 3 bases, and 3 bases had no gene match. The CDR3 DNA sequence: TGTGCCTGGAGAGGCAGGGGGCGCACAGATACGCAGTATTTT. Protein sequence: CAWRGRGRTDTQYF.

On this clone: Within the sample, other DNA sequences also encode this same CDR3. This sequence joins TRBV7-9 and TRBJ2-1; weak D call: TRBD2 (6 bases). The CDR3 contains 12 residues. V was cut by 5 bases and J by 7 bases, with 9 bases left in between. Germline values: CDR1 SEHNR, CDR2 FQNEAQ (reference sequence). This chain's CDR3 is CASSLRGNEQFF. CDR3 sequence (DNA): TGTGCCAGCAGCCTCCGGGGGAATGAGCAGTTCTTC.

This clone appeared a few times. DNA of the CDR3: TGCGCCAGCAGCCAAGGAGTTTTAGCGGGGGCCAACTACGAGCAGTACGTC. This sequence encodes CASSQGVLAGANYEQYV. The chain carries TRBV4-1 and TRBJ2-7, with 9 bases fitting TRBD2. This CDR3 is built from 17 residues. V lost 1 base, J lost 3 bases, and 10 bases stayed unmatched. The germline gives CDR1 MGHRA, CDR2 YSYEKL.

The genes are TRBV18 and TRBJ2-1; 14 bases are a match to TRBD2. With V trimmed by 0 bases and J by 9 bases, 4 bases remained unmatched. The CDR3 has 16 amino acids. Germline CDR1 and CDR2: KGHSH and LQKENI. In DNA, the CDR3 is TGTGCCAGCTCACCACCTGGGACTAGCGGGAGTCCTGAGCAGTTCTTC. It translates to CASSPPGTSGSPEQFF.

This clone was seen only a few times. This rearrangement joins TRBV6-5 to TRBJ2-3; 7 bases fit TRBD1. Looked up from germline, CDR1 is MNHEY and CDR2 is SVGAGI. Unmatched junction bases numbered 13, after V lost 6 bases and J lost 7 bases. The CDR3 is 15 residues long. DNA for the CDR3: TGTGCCAGCAGCCCCTCGGACAGGAGGCGGCATACGCAGTATTTT. This sequence encodes CASSPSDRRRHTQYF.

This clone occurred a few times. The CDR3 bases are TGTGCCACCAGCAGAGATCGGGGCCCCGGGGAGCTGTTTTTT. Its protein product is CATSRDRGPGELFF. The rearrangement joins TRBV15 to TRBJ2-2; D possibly uses TRBD1 or TRBD2 (5 bases each). V lost 0 bases to trimming and J lost 6 bases, with 8 bases between them. The CDR3 length is 14 residues. Germline V gives CDR1 LNHNV, CDR2 YYDKDF (reference sequence).

The chain combines TRBV6-5 with TRBJ2-3, with TRBD2 as a possible D gene (6 bases). CDR3 size: 14 residues. Germline CDR1 MNHEY, CDR2 SVGAGI. The ends were cut back, 0 bases at V and 9 bases at J, with 13 bases in the middle. DNA of the CDR3: TGTGCCAGCAGTTACTCGATGGTCGGGAGCACGCAGTATTTT. It translates to CASSYSMVGSTQYF.

This clone showed up just a few times. This chain links TRBV10-3 with TRBJ2-1; tentatively, D is TRBD1 or TRBD2 (5 bases each). Deletions cut 8 bases from V and 9 bases from J, with 14 bases between. The length of the CDR3 is 12 residues. Germline CDR1 and CDR2: ENHRY and SYGVKD. Here the CDR3 DNA reads TGTGCCATCCCTGGTACCGGGACTGAGCAGTTCTTC. This sequence encodes CAIPGTGTEQFF.

Only a few counts were recorded for this clone. The chain employs TRBV18 and TRBJ2-1; D uncertain. There are 16 residues in the CDR3. V lost 1 base to trimming and J lost 3 bases, with 13 bases between them. Germline CDR1 reads KGHSH; CDR2 reads LQKENI. The CDR3 loop is CASSPRPALNYNEQFF. The CDR3 nucleotides are TGTGCCAGCTCACCACGCCCGGCGCTTAACTACAATGAGCAGTTCTTC.

V is TRBV30 and J is TRBJ2-7; weak D call: TRBD2 (7 bases). The CDR3 extends over 13 amino acids. Trimming shortened V by 2 bases and J by 2 bases, and 10 bases separated the two germline ends. From germline, CDR1 is GTSNPN and CDR2 SVGIG (reference sequence). CDR3 DNA: TGTGCCTGGAGTCGCGGGGGCCCCTACGAGCAGTACTTC. It translates to CAWSRGGPYEQYF.

In this sample, this clone turned up a few times. The V call is TRBV18, the J call TRBJ2-3, with 7 bases lining up with TRBD2. This CDR3 is built from 14 residues. Losses at the gene ends were 3 bases for V and 6 bases for J; bases not matched to a gene: 6. Per the germline V gene, CDR1 is KGHSH and CDR2 is LQKENI. CDR3 region: CASSPPGTTDTQYF. In DNA form, the CDR3 reads TGTGCCAGCTCACCCCCCGGGACTACCGATACGCAGTATTTT.

This chain joins TRBV9 and TRBJ2-2; 12 nucleotides align to TRBD2. The CDR3 totals 16 residues. Losses at the gene ends were 3 bases for V and 6 bases for J; bases not matched to a gene: 6. CDR1 and CDR2 from the germline V gene are SGDLS and YYNGEE. CDR3 nucleotides: TGTGCCAGCAGCGGGCGACTAGCGGGAGAGGCCGGGGAGCTGTTTTTT. Translation: CASSGRLAGEAGELFF.

As regards this clone: A much more abundant neighbour one base away suggests this may be a read error. The sample contains more than one DNA sequence encoding this CDR3. V and J are TRBV5-1 and TRBJ2-5, with D hard to call. V lost 2 bases to trimming and J lost 4 bases, with 3 bases between them. The length of the CDR3 is 11 residues. Looked up from germline, CDR1 is SGHRS and CDR2 is YFSETQ. CDR3: CASSLRETQYF. CDR3 nucleotide sequence: TGCGCCAGCAGCTTAAGAGAGACCCAGTACTTC.

This clone came up a few times. This sequence joins TRBV7-2 and TRBJ2-3; 10 bases fit TRBD2. J was trimmed by 1 base and V by 3 bases; bases with no gene match: 10. In germline, CDR1 is SGHTA, CDR2 FQGNSA. The CDR3 covers 18 residues. The CDR3 nucleotides are TGTGCCAGCAGCTTTTACGTTAGCGGGAGGATCGGCACAGATACGCAGTATTTT. Its translation: CASSFYVSGRIGTDTQYF.

The rearrangement links TRBV6-6 to TRBJ1-5; D gene unclear. V lost 8 bases and J 5 bases, leaving 13 bases between the germline ends. The germline V gene has CDR1 MNHNY and CDR2 SVGAGI (reference sequence). This CDR3 is 13 amino acids long. The CDR3 DNA sequence: TGTGCCAGCGTTGGGGTCCCTTATCAGCCCCAGCATTTT. Encoded protein: CASVGVPYQPQHF.

This clone came up a few times. V gene TRBV6-1 combines with J gene TRBJ1-4, with TRBD1 matching 7 bases. Germline values: CDR1 MNHNS, CDR2 SASEGT. V trimming: 4 bases; J trimming: 7 bases; junction bases outside the gene matches: 12. The CDR3 is 16 amino acids. The CDR3 sequence is CASSARRQGSSEKLFF. In nucleotides, the CDR3 is TGTGCCAGCAGTGCCCGACGACAGGGATCGAGTGAAAAACTGTTTTTT.

About this clone: The same CDR3 is also encoded by other DNA sequences in this sample. The V and J genes are TRBV7-2 and TRBJ1-1; no clear D. V gave up 0 bases and J gave up 2 bases, with 4 bases separating them. Germline lookup yields CDR1 SGHTA and CDR2 FQGNSA. This CDR3 is 13 amino acids long. The CDR3 protein is CASSLAGNTEAFF. The CDR3 bases are TGTGCCAGCAGCTTAGCAGGAAACACTGAAGCTTTCTTT. Filled out from reference TRBV7-2 and TRBJ1-1, the complete variable domain reads GAGVSQSPSNKVTEKGKDVELRCDPISGHTALYWYRQSLGQGLEFLIYFQGNSAPDKSGLPSDRFSAERTGGSVSTLTIQRTQQEDSAVYLCASSLAGNTEAFFGQGTRLTVV.

This clone turned up a few times. The rearrangement uses TRBV13 and TRBJ2-7, with TRBD2 identical over 7 bases. With 5 bases clipped from V and 5 bases from J, the junction kept 12 bases outside the gene matches. The V gene's germline CDR1 is PRHDT and CDR2 FYEKMQ (reference sequence). CDR3 length equals 15 residues. The CDR3 DNA reads as TGTGCCAGCAGCCTGAGACTAGCTCTTAAGGACGAGCAGTACTTC. This translates into CASSLRLALKDEQYF.